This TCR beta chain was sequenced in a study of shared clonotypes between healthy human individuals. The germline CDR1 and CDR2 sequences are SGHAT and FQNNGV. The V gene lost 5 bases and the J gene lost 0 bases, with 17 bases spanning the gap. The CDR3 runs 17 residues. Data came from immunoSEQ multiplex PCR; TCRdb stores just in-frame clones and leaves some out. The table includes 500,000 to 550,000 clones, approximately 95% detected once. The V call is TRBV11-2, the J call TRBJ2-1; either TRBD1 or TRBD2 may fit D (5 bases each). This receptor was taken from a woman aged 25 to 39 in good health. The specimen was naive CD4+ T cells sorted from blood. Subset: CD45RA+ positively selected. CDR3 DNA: TGTGCCAGCAGCCAAGGGGCGGGTTTGGGCTCCTACAATGAGCAGTTCTTC. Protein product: CASSQGAGLGSYNEQFF.